The present entry profiles one T cell receptor (beta chain) with its context. Its specificity is unknown. The germline V gene has CDR1 ENHRY and CDR2 SYGVKD. The V end was cut by 3 bases, the J end by 6 bases, with 8 bases between. This CDR3 is 12 amino acids long. The data were produced by immunoSEQ multiplex PCR, yet TCRdb's version contains in-frame clones alone and is incomplete. This sample has more than 60,000 clones, with around 87% found just once. This record belongs to a study of lymphopenia after photon versus proton radiotherapy. Findings and caveats of the study: After the lymphocyte nadir, photon-treated repertoires showed oligoclonal expansion, especially of CD8+ Temra cells. Authors raise, but do not show, better survival with proton therapy. Relative stability marked proton patients; photon patients lost diversity and naive cells.

The sample here was peripheral blood, taken from a patient treated with photon-based radiotherapy. The chain recombines TRBV10-3 with TRBJ1-2; D is uncertain. The receptor comes from a man aged 35-49 years with gastric cancer. This CDR3 is CAISEGPDGYTF. CDR3 nucleotides: TGTGCCATCAGTGAAGGCCCAGATGGCTACACCTTC.